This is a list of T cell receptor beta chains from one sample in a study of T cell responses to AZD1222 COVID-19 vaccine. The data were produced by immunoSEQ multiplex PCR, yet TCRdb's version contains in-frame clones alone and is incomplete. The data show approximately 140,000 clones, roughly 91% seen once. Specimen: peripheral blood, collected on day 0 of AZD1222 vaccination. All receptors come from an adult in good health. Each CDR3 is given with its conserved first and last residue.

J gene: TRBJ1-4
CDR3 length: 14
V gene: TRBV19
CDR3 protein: CASSSLGPNEKLFF

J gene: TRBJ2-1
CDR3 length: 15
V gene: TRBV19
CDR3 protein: CAITAGTGWGNEQFF

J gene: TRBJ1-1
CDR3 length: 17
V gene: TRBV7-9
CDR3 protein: CASSLTSRDRWSTEAFF

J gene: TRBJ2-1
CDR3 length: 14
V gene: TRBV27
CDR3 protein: CASSPRDLYNEQFF

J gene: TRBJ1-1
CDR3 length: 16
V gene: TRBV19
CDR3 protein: CASSASAGAPPRGAFF

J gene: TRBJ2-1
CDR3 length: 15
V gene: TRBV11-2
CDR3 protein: CASSLVGDPYNEQFF

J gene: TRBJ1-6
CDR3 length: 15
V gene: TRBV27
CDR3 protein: CASSLTGLYNSPLHF

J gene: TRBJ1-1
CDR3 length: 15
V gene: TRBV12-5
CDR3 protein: CASGLAWDSNTEAFF

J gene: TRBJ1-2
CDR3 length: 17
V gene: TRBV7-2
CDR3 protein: CASSLVFVPRSGYGYTF

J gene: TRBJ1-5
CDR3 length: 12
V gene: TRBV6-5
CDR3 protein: CASSPGNQPQHF

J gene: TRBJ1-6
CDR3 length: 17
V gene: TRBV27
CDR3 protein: CASSLWPDRPLLSPLHF

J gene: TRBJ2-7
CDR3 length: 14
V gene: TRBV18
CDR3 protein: CASSPGDGGNEQYF

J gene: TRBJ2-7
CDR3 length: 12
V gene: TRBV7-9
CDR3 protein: CASRQDSYEQYF

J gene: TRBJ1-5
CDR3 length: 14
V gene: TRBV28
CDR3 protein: CASSHRTDNQPQHF

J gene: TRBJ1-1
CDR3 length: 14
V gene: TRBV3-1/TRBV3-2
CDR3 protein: CASSHGQGSAEAFF

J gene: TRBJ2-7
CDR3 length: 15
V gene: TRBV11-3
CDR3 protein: CASSSWGGEPYEQYF

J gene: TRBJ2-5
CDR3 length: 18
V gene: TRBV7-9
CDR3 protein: CASSTRPQDREGVETQYF

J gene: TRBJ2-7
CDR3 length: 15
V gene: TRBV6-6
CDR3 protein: CASSLPGTGVYEQYF

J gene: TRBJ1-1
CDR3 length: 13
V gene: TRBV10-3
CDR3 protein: CATVRQGDTEAFF

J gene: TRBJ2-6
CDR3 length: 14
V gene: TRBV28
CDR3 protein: CASLRLGGANVLTF

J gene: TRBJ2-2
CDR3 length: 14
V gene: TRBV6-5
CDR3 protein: CASSPDRNTGELFF

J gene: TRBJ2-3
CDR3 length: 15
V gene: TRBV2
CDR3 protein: CASSSGQILTDTQYF

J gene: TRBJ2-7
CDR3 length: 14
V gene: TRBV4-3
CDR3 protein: CASSQAHRGYEQYF

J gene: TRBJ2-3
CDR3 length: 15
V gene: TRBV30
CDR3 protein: CAWSVLAGFTDTQYF

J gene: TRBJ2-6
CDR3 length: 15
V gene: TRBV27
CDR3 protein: CASSLSQKGANVLTF

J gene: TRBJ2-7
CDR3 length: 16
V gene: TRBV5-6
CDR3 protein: CASSFRGQPKVGEQYF